This T cell receptor beta chain was documented in a study of cytomegalovirus exposure and HLA in healthy donors. About the research overall: Of over 300 genotyped donors, 81% clustered with self-reported Caucasian donors. Study-level results: Segments of the TCR beta V type were, in most cases, productive about 90% or about 30% of the time in an earlier analysis.

Nominally healthy donors provided the samples, though records likely missed some immune exposures. A remark on this clone: Its cognate antigen is unknown.

The V gene's germline CDR1 is SGHDT and CDR2 YYEEEE. The CDR3 has 17 amino acids. V lost 2 bases to trimming and J lost 0 bases, with 16 bases between them. The PCR contained 60 Vbeta and 13 Jbeta primers. Assay used: immunoSEQ multiplex PCR; TCRdb lists only in-frame clones, some missing. The sample consists of 150,000 to 200,000 clones, about 78% of them appearing once. The chain combines TRBV5-6 with TRBJ2-3; maybe TRBD2 (5 bases). The sample was PBMCs. The TCR comes from a man in his 60s in good health and CMV-seronegative. CDR3 in amino acids: CASSFGISGISTDTQYF. CDR3 bases: TGTGCCAGCAGCTTCGGGATTTCGGGGATTAGCACAGATACGCAGTATTTT.